A single sample gave rise to the 9 T cell receptor beta chains below, sequenced in a study of T-cell reconstitution after alpha-beta-depleted transplantation in children. The TCRbeta library was prepared with unique molecular identifiers. Via MiXCR, TCRdb re-called the PCR reads, giving one row per CDR3 protein. In the table there are nearly 550,000 distinct CDR3 sequences, around 19% of which are singletons. Sample: PBMCs from the stem cell graft donor, taken from the stem cell graft. All receptors come from a human donor who donated a stem cell graft to a child with acute lymphoblastic leukemia.

This clonotype was found a few times. The chain links TRBV20-1 to TRBJ2-7; D might be TRBD1 (7 bases). The CDR3 is made up of 13 amino acids. V lost 6 bases and J 6 bases, leaving 18 bases between the germline ends. Germline CDR1 is DFQATT and CDR2 is SNEGSKA (reference sequence). The CDR3 DNA reads as TGCAGTGCCCCTTCTGCAGGGGGGAGCGAGCAGTACTTC. It codes for CSAPSAGGSEQYF.

This clonotype has more than one count but fewer than ten. The gene calls are TRBV20-1 and TRBJ1-2; D perhaps matches TRBD1 (5 bases). The V end was cut by 0 bases, the J end by 2 bases, with 19 bases between. Germline V gene lookup returns CDR1 DFQATT and CDR2 SNEGSKA (reference sequence). CDR3 size: 17 residues. For the CDR3, the DNA is TGCAGTGCTAGAGATATTTTATTTGGGGCGGTAAACTATGGCTACACCTTC. Its translation: CSARDILFGAVNYGYTF.

The genes are TRBV6-5 and TRBJ2-5; TRBD2 matches 10 bases. This CDR3 has 15 residues. With V trimmed by 2 bases and J by 4 bases, 4 bases remained unmatched. The germline gives CDR1 MNHEY, CDR2 SVGAGI. CDR3 region: CASSYGPSGRETQYF. The CDR3 nucleotides are TGTGCCAGCAGTTACGGCCCTAGCGGGAGAGAGACCCAGTACTTC.

This clonotype has ten or more counts. This rearrangement joins TRBV5-1 to TRBJ1-5, with 9 positions matching TRBD1. The CDR3 is 14 residues long. Germline V gives CDR1 SGHRS, CDR2 YFSETQ. V lost 2 bases to trimming and J lost 4 bases; unmatched junction nucleotides: 1. The CDR3 sequence: CASSFGQGNQPQHF. For the CDR3, the DNA is TGCGCCAGCAGCTTTGGACAGGGGAATCAGCCCCAGCATTTT.

This clonotype was counted a few times. The chain is built from TRBV7-8 and TRBJ1-5; no reliable D call. The CDR3 is made up of 16 amino acids. V was shortened by 0 bases and J by 5 bases, with 14 bases between the two germline ends. Germline CDR1 is SGHVS and CDR2 is FQNEAQ. CDR3 DNA sequence: TGTGCCAGCAGCTTAGCCACGGGCAGAACGGATCAGCCCCAGCATTTT. Amino acid sequence: CASSLATGRTDQPQHF.

Note on this clonotype: A read error may produce the germline difference seen at one junction end. The gene calls are TRBV5-4 and TRBJ2-4; 7 bases line up with TRBD2. This CDR3 is 13 amino acids long. CDR1 and CDR2 from the germline V gene are SGHNT and YYREEE (reference sequence). The CDR3 DNA reads as TGTGCCAGCAGCTCCCAATTTACTAGCGCGATGAACTTC. It specifies CASSSQFTSAMNF.

This rearrangement joins TRBV29-1 to TRBJ2-1, with 7 bases identical to TRBD1. Germline assignment: CDR1 SQVTM and CDR2 ANQGSEA. There are 14 residues in the CDR3. DNA for the CDR3: TGCCGCTCTAGGGGGCCCCACGGCTACAATGAGCAGTTCTTC. Protein: CRSRGPHGYNEQFF.

This clonotype was seen only a few times. The chain employs TRBV4-1 and TRBJ1-5, with no clear D. The germline V and J ends were trimmed by 2 bases and 4 bases, with 15 bases remaining between them. Germline V gene lookup returns CDR1 MGHRA and CDR2 YSYEKL. The CDR3 sequence is 16 residues long. The CDR3 is CASSQLLVGRNQPQHF. The CDR3 DNA reads as TGCGCCAGCAGCCAACTGCTCGTGGGAAGGAATCAGCCCCAGCATTTT.

J is TRBJ1-1 and V is TRBV12-3 or TRBV12-4; D may be TRBD1 (6 bases). V was shortened by 5 bases and J by 5 bases, with 12 bases between the two germline ends. The CDR3 has 13 residues. CDR3 in amino acids: CASSPPGATEAFF. CDR3 DNA sequence: TGTGCCAGCAGTCCCCCAGGGGCGACTGAAGCTTTCTTT.